This TCR beta chain was recorded in a study of blood T cell repertoires in COVID-19. Libraries were prepared by immunoSEQ multiplex PCR; TCRdb keeps only in-frame clonotypes and omits some of them. Of about 210,000 clones detected, 86% appear once; the ten largest clones hold about 4.1%. The CDR3 totals 10 residues. Trimming stripped 8 bases from V and 12 bases from J, with 12 bases between. From germline, CDR1 is SEHNR and CDR2 FQNEAQ (reference sequence). Cohorts were assigned according to the clinical history that participants reported. V and J are TRBV7-9 and TRBJ2-3, with D perhaps TRBD2 (6 bases). Material for sequencing was PBMCs or T cells enriched from blood (not recorded which). This clonotype originated in a woman aged 35 to 49 with acute COVID-19. Written as DNA, the CDR3 is TGTGCCAGCGGCGGGGCATCTCAGTATTTT. Its translation is CASGGASQYF.